These T cell receptor beta chains were read from a single sample in a study of neurological immune-mediated disorders. TCRdb re-called the 5' RACE reads through MiXCR, storing one row per CDR3 protein. The data show approximately 77,000 distinct CDR3 sequences, about 9.7% seen once. Sequenced input: PBMCs. Receptors originate from a man aged 45-65 years in good health. CDR3s include the opening cysteine and the closing phenylalanine or tryptophan. D genes are given only for firm matches. Some rows mark clone size as missing; the rest say once, few, many or name a class of expanded clone.

v_gene	d_gene	j_gene	abundance	CDR3aa	CDR3nt
TRBV5-5	NA	TRBJ2-3	many	CASIPKGGGGFTDTQYF	TGTGCCAGCATCCCGAAGGGAGGGGGGGGTTTCACAGATACGCAGTATTTT
TRBV20-1	NA	TRBJ1-5	many	CSAQTNQPQHF	TGCAGTGCTCAAACTAACCAGCCCCAGCATTTT
TRBV20-1	NA	TRBJ2-7	many	CSARDPKVYEQYF	TGCAGTGCTAGGGACCCTAAAGTATACGAGCAGTACTTC
TRBV12-3/TRBV12-4	NA	TRBJ1-2	many	CASSRLPQWTDQNGYTF	TGTGCCAGCAGCCGCCTGCCTCAGTGGACAGACCAGAATGGCTACACCTTC
TRBV6-5	NA	TRBJ1-6	many	CASSRSSYNSPLHF	TGTGCCAGCAGCCGCAGCTCCTATAATTCACCCCTCCACTTT
TRBV10-2	NA	TRBJ2-2	many	CASSATGPGELFF	TGCGCCAGCAGTGCAACCGGCCCCGGGGAGCTGTTTTTT
TRBV27	TRBD1	TRBJ2-2	many	CASSFRGNAGELFF	TGTGCCAGCAGTTTCAGGGGGAACGCCGGGGAGCTGTTTTTT
TRBV6-5	NA	TRBJ2-3	many	CASSTRRPNTDTQYF	TGTGCCAGCAGCACCCGGAGGCCAAACACAGATACGCAGTATTTT
TRBV12-3/TRBV12-4	TRBD2	TRBJ2-7	many	CASSSVSGGFYEQYF	TGTGCCAGCAGTTCCGTTAGCGGGGGGTTCTACGAGCAGTACTTC
TRBV5-1	NA	TRBJ2-5	many	CASSLDRKTQYF	TGCGCCAGCAGCTTGGACCGGAAGACCCAGTACTTC
TRBV14	TRBD2	TRBJ2-1	many	CASSRLAGLAGGDEQFF	TGTGCCAGCAGCCGCTTGGCGGGACTAGCGGGGGGAGATGAGCAGTTCTTC
TRBV7-9	TRBD2	TRBJ2-5	few	CASSLGIGGRARETQYF	TGTGCCAGCAGCTTAGGCATCGGCGGGAGGGCTCGAGAGACCCAGTACTTC
TRBV3-1	TRBD1	TRBJ2-7	many	CASSQVGTGRTYEQYF	TGTGCCAGCAGCCAAGTTGGGACAGGGAGGACCTACGAGCAGTACTTC
TRBV27	TRBD2	TRBJ2-5	many	CASRLAGGVEETQYF	TGTGCCAGCAGACTAGCGGGAGGGGTCGAAGAGACCCAGTACTTC
TRBV7-2	NA	TRBJ2-5	NA	CASSSAVGQETQYF	TGTGCCAGCAGTTCAGCGGTGGGGCAAGAGACCCAGTACTTC
TRBV7-8	NA	TRBJ1-5	many	CASSLAQGVDQPQHF	TGTGCCAGCAGCTTAGCGCAGGGAGTGGATCAGCCCCAGCATTTT
TRBV29-1	TRBD1	TRBJ2-3	many	CSSEATGGSDTQYF	TGCAGCTCAGAAGCGACAGGGGGTTCAGATACGCAGTATTTT